The 3 T cell receptor beta chains below all came from one sample that was sequenced in a study of immune characteristics of hereditary and idiopathic chronic pancreatitis. Profiled with immunoSEQ multiplex PCR; TCRdb holds only in-frame clones, not every one. The sample consists of about 6,000 clones, roughly 73% of them appearing once. The pancreas tissue came from patients undergoing total pancreatectomy with islet autotransplantation. Sequenced: pancreas tissue with hereditary chronic pancreatitis. The source is a human donor with chronic pancreatitis.

The genes are TRBV5-4 and TRBJ2-3; 13 bases agree with TRBD2. CDR1 is SGHNT and CDR2 is YYREEE in the germline V gene (reference sequence). The CDR3 is 19 residues long. J was trimmed by 4 bases and V by 0 bases; bases with no gene match: 11. CDR3 DNA: TGTGCCAGCAGCTTGGGCTGGGGAAGGACTAGCGGGGGCGCAGATACGCAGTATTTT. Translated, it gives CASSLGWGRTSGGADTQYF.

V and J are TRBV3-1 (or the pseudogene TRBV3-2) and TRBJ1-1; 7 nucleotides match TRBD1. The junction had 3 bases not matched to a gene; V was cut back by 4 bases and J by 7 bases. The germline gives CDR1 LGHDT, CDR2 YNNKEL (reference sequence). CDR3 length: 12 residues. CDR3 protein: CASSRDRHEAFF. In DNA form, the CDR3 reads TGTGCCAGCAGCCGGGACAGACATGAAGCTTTCTTT.

The chain carries TRBV6-5 and TRBJ2-2, with D perhaps TRBD1 (6 bases). Per the germline V gene, CDR1 is MNHEY and CDR2 is SVGAGI. Trimming cost V 8 bases and J 1 base, with 11 bases left between them. CDR3 length equals 14 residues. The CDR3 nucleotides read TGTGCCAGCTTCAAAGGGGGGAACACCGGGGAGCTGTTTTTT. This encodes CASFKGGNTGELFF.